This T cell receptor beta chain appears in the sequencing data of a study of spatial heterogeneity in lung cancer. Study-wide context: Detected beta-chain sequences consistently exceeded alpha-chain sequences.

V lost 2 bases and J lost 4, with 7 bases in between. This CDR3 region has 13 residues. Germline loops: CDR1 ENHRY, CDR2 SYGVKD. Specified time point: sample taken at primary tumor resection. One entry per CDR3 protein results from TCRdb running MiXCR on the 5' RACE reads. The data hold around 45,000 distinct CDR3 sequences, with around 13% observed a single time. Sequencing was performed on PBMCs, taken at surgery. V is TRBV10-3 and J is TRBJ2-3, with unresolved D. This receptor was taken from a male donor with early-stage non-small cell lung cancer. The CDR3 reads CAISEAAADTQYF. CDR3 DNA sequence: TGTGCCATCAGTGAGGCGGCGGCAGATACGCAGTATTTT.